This TCR beta chain was documented in a study of T cell repertoires in cytomegalovirus infection. About the research overall: Alongside well-studied HLA-B-restricted CMV epitopes, recently identified HLA-C-restricted CMV epitopes were also used. The public TCR beta signatures pointed to both CMV infection and matching HLA type. Study findings and constraints: Dominating the ex vivo response were TCR beta clonotypes that were CMV-specific and HLA-C-restricted.

V lost 5 bases and J 0 bases, leaving 12 bases between the germline ends. The germline V gene encodes CDR1 SGDLS and CDR2 YYNGEE. The CDR3 has 16 amino acids. TCRdb re-analysed the reads in MiXCR, keeping a single row per CDR3 protein. The sample yields about 570,000 distinct CDR3 sequences, roughly 42% seen once. As for this clonotype: Its antigen is unidentified.

This sample comprised cultured PBMCs, obtained from culture after CMV antigen stimulation. The TCR was taken from a human donor in good health (CMV status not recorded). Some clones in this sample may be carry-over from other donors' samples. V usage is TRBV9 and J usage is TRBJ2-6, with D possibly called TRBD1 or TRBD2 (5 bases each). The CDR3: CASRGRDYSGANVLTF. In DNA form, the CDR3 reads TGTGCCAGCAGGGGACGGGATTACTCTGGGGCCAACGTCCTGACTTTC.